The 24 T cell receptor beta chains in this list originate from one sample, sequenced in a study of T cell responses to AZD1222 COVID-19 vaccine. The assay was immunoSEQ multiplex PCR, and TCRdb's table has in-frame clones only and misses some. The data hold 66,000 or so clones, with about four fifths observed a single time. The sequenced sample was peripheral blood, obtained on day 0 of MenACWY control vaccination. These receptors were collected from an adult in good health.

This chain joins TRBV6-1 and TRBJ2-3; no firm D call. The CDR3 runs 13 residues. Germline assignment: CDR1 MNHNS and CDR2 SASEGT. Trimming removed 3 bases from V and 2 bases from J, with 6 bases in between. CDR3 bases: TGTGCCAGCAGTGATGGGGTCACAGATACGCAGTATTTT. Translation: CASSDGVTDTQYF.

This chain connects TRBV29-1 to TRBJ2-2; D is uncertain. V shed 4 bases and J shed 0 bases, with 9 bases lying between them. The CDR3 runs to 14 residues. Germline CDR1 reads SQVTM; CDR2 reads ANQGSEA. The CDR3 DNA reads as TGCAGCGTTGGTCAGTTAGCGAACACCGGGGAGCTGTTTTTT. Residues: CSVGQLANTGELFF.

The chain has TRBV28 and TRBJ2-7; perhaps D is TRBD1 or TRBD2 (6 bases each). Germline V gives CDR1 MDHEN, CDR2 SYDVKM. The CDR3 covers 16 residues. V was clipped by 5 bases and J by 2 bases, with 19 bases between them. The CDR3 region has the DNA TGTGCCAGCAGTCCCCCCACGGGGGCCCCTACCTACGAGCAGTACTTC. It translates to CASSPPTGAPTYEQYF.

The gene calls are TRBV11-2 and TRBJ2-7, with TRBD2 matching over 7 bases. Germline trimming cut 5 bases from V and 6 bases from J; bases unmatched to any gene: 10. CDR1 is SGHAT, CDR2 FQNNGV, per germline. The CDR3 loop spans 14 amino acids. The CDR3 sequence: CASSRPGLDSEQYF. In DNA, the CDR3 is TGTGCCAGCAGCCGTCCAGGACTAGATAGCGAGCAGTACTTC.

CDR3 nucleotides: TGTGCCAGCAGTTTAAGCACAGATACGCAGTATTTT. Encoded protein: CASSLSTDTQYF. V gene TRBV12-3 or TRBV12-4 combines with J gene TRBJ2-3; D remains ambiguous. V was trimmed by 2 bases and J by 0 bases, leaving 0 bases between them. CDR3 size: 12 residues.

V and J are TRBV19 and TRBJ2-5, with D possibly matching TRBD1 (5 bases). The CDR3 has 13 amino acids. The V gene lost 5 bases and the J gene lost 5 bases, with 12 bases spanning the gap. Germline CDR1 and CDR2: LNHDA and SQIVND (reference sequence). The CDR3 sequence: CASSLGHRETQYF. The CDR3 bases are TGTGCCAGTAGTCTAGGACATCGGGAGACCCAGTACTTC. Together with reference TRBV19 and TRBJ2-5, the CDR3 gives the full variable domain: DGGITQSPKYLFRKEGQNVTLSCEQNLNHDAMYWYRQDPGQGLRLIYYSQIVNDFQKGDIAEGYSVSREKKESFPLTVTSAQKNPTAFYLCASSLGHRETQYFGPGTRLLVL.

The J gene is TRBJ2-1, the V gene TRBV5-8; D unresolved. CDR3 length: 13 amino acids. The V gene lost 3 bases and the J gene lost 8 bases, with 12 bases spanning the gap. CDR1 is SGHTS, CDR2 YDEGEE, per germline. This chain's CDR3 is CASSWIPRHEQFF. CDR3 sequence (DNA): TGTGCCAGCAGCTGGATCCCTAGGCATGAGCAGTTCTTC.

This clone turned up a few times. V and J are TRBV11-2 and TRBJ1-1; D call uncertain. This CDR3 contains 12 residues. In germline, CDR1 is SGHAT, CDR2 FQNNGV. V lost 4 bases and J lost 10, with 13 bases in between. The CDR3 here is CASSSSGLSAFF. The CDR3 DNA sequence: TGTGCCAGCAGCTCCTCGGGGTTATCAGCTTTCTTT.

The rearrangement links TRBV5-4 to TRBJ2-7, with D maybe TRBD1 (6 bases). The ends were cut back, 4 bases at V and 3 bases at J, with 17 bases in the middle. From germline, CDR1 is SGHNT and CDR2 YYREEE (reference sequence). The CDR3 runs to 15 residues. The CDR3 bases are TGTGCCAGCAGCGTCCAAGGTCCAGGGGACTACGAGCAGTACTTC. This codes for CASSVQGPGDYEQYF. The variable domain in full, with the rest retrieved from reference TRBV5-4 and TRBJ2-7, is ETGVTQSPTHLIKTRGQQVTLRCSSQSGHNTVSWYQQALGQGPQFIFQYYREEENGRGNFPPRFSGLQFPNYSSELNVNALELDDSALYLCASSVQGPGDYEQYFGPGTRLTVT.

The chain links TRBV24-1 to TRBJ2-7, with unresolved D. V dropped 2 bases and J dropped 2 bases, with 18 bases sitting between them. The CDR3 is made up of 17 amino acids. Germline lookup yields CDR1 KGHDR and CDR2 SFDVKD. The CDR3 DNA reads as TGTGCCACCAGTGATTCCCCCCGGCAGGCGTTTCCCTACGAGCAGTACTTC. Amino acid sequence: CATSDSPRQAFPYEQYF.

The chain is built from TRBV30 and TRBJ2-2; the D is unclear. The CDR3 runs to 12 residues. V was trimmed by 4 bases and J by 1 base, leaving 4 bases between them. The germline V gene encodes CDR1 GTSNPN and CDR2 SVGIG (reference sequence). The CDR3 sequence: CAWTKNTGELFF. The DNA for the CDR3 is TGTGCCTGGACCAAGAACACCGGGGAGCTGTTTTTT. Filled out from reference TRBV30 and TRBJ2-2, the complete variable domain reads SQTIHQWPATLVQPVGSPLSLECTVEGTSNPNLYWYRQAAGRGLQLLFYSVGIGQISSEVPQNLSASRPQDRQFILSSKKLLLSDSGFYLCAWTKNTGELFFGEGSRLTVL.

The genes are TRBV5-1 and TRBJ2-3; D is ambiguous. Trimming left V 5 bases short and J 6 bases short, with 13 bases between. Germline CDR1 and CDR2: SGHRS and YFSETQ. The length of the CDR3 is 13 residues. The CDR3, as DNA: TGCGCCAGCAGAAACGGACCCAAGGATACGCAGTATTTT. Amino acid sequence: CASRNGPKDTQYF.

In its sample, this clone was seen once. The chain joins TRBV5-1 to TRBJ1-1, with TRBD1 matching over 9 bases. CDR1 and CDR2 (germline): SGHRS, YFSETQ. The CDR3 spans 15 residues. After removal of 4 bases from V and 1 base from J, the junction contained 5 bases not matched to a gene. The CDR3 region is CASSLGQGTNTEAFF. Here the CDR3 DNA reads TGCGCCAGCAGCCTGGGACAGGGAACGAACACTGAAGCTTTCTTT.

In its sample, this clone was seen a few times. The chain combines TRBV28 with TRBJ1-1; TRBD1 is a possible D gene (6 bases). Trimming cost V 7 bases and J 10 bases, with 13 bases left between them. This CDR3 is 11 amino acids long. Germline CDR1 MDHEN, CDR2 SYDVKM. For the CDR3, the DNA is TGTGCCAGCACCCCAGGGGAGGGAGCTTTCTTT. Protein product: CASTPGEGAFF.

The rearrangement joins TRBV19 to TRBJ1-2; no definite D call. The V and J ends lost 6 bases and 2 bases respectively, with 7 bases between them. The CDR3 is made up of 12 amino acids. Germline CDR1 is LNHDA and CDR2 is SQIVND (reference sequence). The DNA for the CDR3 is TGTGCCAGTAGGGATTACAACTATGGCTACACCTTC. It yields the protein CASRDYNYGYTF.

The chain links TRBV5-5 to TRBJ1-5; tentative D call: TRBD1 (6 bases). V lost 4 bases and J 1 base, leaving 27 bases between the germline ends. The CDR3 is made up of 20 amino acids. CDR1 is SGHKS, CDR2 YYEKEE, per germline (reference sequence). The CDR3, as DNA: TGTGCCAGCAGCCCTACCATGTGGGCAGGGGCTGGAACAAGCAATCAGCCCCAGCATTTT. As protein: CASSPTMWAGAGTSNQPQHF.

This chain uses TRBV28 with TRBJ1-5; the match to TRBD1 covers 9 bases. This CDR3 spans 15 amino acids. The junction had 12 bases not matched to a gene; V was cut back by 8 bases and J by 7 bases. Germline CDR1 MDHEN, CDR2 SYDVKM. For the CDR3, the DNA is TGTGCCAGCTCCGGGACAGGGAACGGGAAACAGCCCCAGCATTTT. It codes for CASSGTGNGKQPQHF. Together with reference TRBV28 and TRBJ1-5, the CDR3 gives the full variable domain: DVKVTQSSRYLVKRTGEKVFLECVQDMDHENMFWYRQDPGLGLRLIYFSYDVKMKEKGDIPEGYSVSREKKERFSLILESASTNQTSMYLCASSGTGNGKQPQHFGDGTRLSIL.

The rearrangement links TRBV27 to TRBJ2-5; 8 nucleotides agree with TRBD1. Germline V gives CDR1 MNHEY, CDR2 SMNVEV (reference sequence). The trim removed 2 bases at V and 4 bases at J, leaving 15 bases unmatched. This CDR3 region has 18 residues. The CDR3 region is CASSLRGQASLDVETQYF. CDR3 coding DNA: TGTGCCAGCAGTTTAAGGGGACAGGCATCGTTGGATGTAGAGACCCAGTACTTC.

This rearrangement joins TRBV10-3 to TRBJ2-3; D might be TRBD1 or TRBD2, each matching 5 bases. Trimming cost V 3 bases and J 4 bases, with 11 bases left between them. This CDR3 spans 14 amino acids. CDR1 and CDR2 (germline): ENHRY, SYGVKD. This CDR3 reads CAISDGQGADTQYF. DNA of the CDR3: TGTGCCATCAGTGACGGGCAGGGAGCAGATACGCAGTATTTT.

This sequence joins TRBV28 and TRBJ2-1; 10 positions agree with TRBD2. The CDR3 is 16 residues long. V lost 4 bases, J lost 4 bases, and 7 bases stayed unmatched. Germline assignment: CDR1 MDHEN and CDR2 SYDVKM. The CDR3 protein is CASSSMETSGYNEQFF. For the CDR3, the DNA is TGTGCCAGCAGTTCCATGGAGACTAGCGGGTACAATGAGCAGTTCTTC.

The V gene is TRBV11-2, the J gene TRBJ2-7; tentative D call: TRBD1 (5 bases). Deletions cut 5 bases from V and 4 bases from J, with 12 bases between. The length of the CDR3 is 13 residues. Germline loops: CDR1 SGHAT, CDR2 FQNNGV. CDR3 nucleotides: TGTGCCAGCAGCCCAGGGATCACTTACGAGCAGTACTTC. Amino acid sequence: CASSPGITYEQYF.

This chain links TRBV7-9 with TRBJ1-6; D is uncertain. The CDR3 sequence is 14 residues long. The germline V gene encodes CDR1 SEHNR and CDR2 FQNEAQ (reference sequence). V lost 1 base and J lost 10, with 11 bases in between. CDR3 coding DNA: TGTGCCAGCAGCTTAGGAGAGTTGTGGTCACCCCTCCACTTT. Translating gives CASSLGELWSPLHF. Variable domain in full (rest from reference TRBV7-9 and TRBJ1-6): DTGVSQNPRHKITKRGQNVTFRCDPISEHNRLYWYRQTLGQGPEFLTYFQNEAQLEKSRLLSDRFSAERPKGSFSTLEIQRTEQGDSAMYLCASSLGELWSPLHFGNGTRLTVT.

This rearrangement joins TRBV19 to TRBJ1-5, with D tentatively TRBD1 (5 bases). The CDR3 length is 14 residues. V was shortened by 3 bases and J by 6 bases, with 12 bases between the two germline ends. The germline CDR1 and CDR2 sequences are LNHDA and SQIVND (reference sequence). The CDR3 spells CASSMLGRGQPQHF. The DNA for the CDR3 is TGTGCCAGTAGTATGTTGGGGCGCGGTCAGCCCCAGCATTTT.

The chain is built from TRBV5-1 and TRBJ1-2; D gene uncertain. Germline-derived CDR1 and CDR2 are SGHRS and YFSETQ. This CDR3 has 13 residues. Trimming removed 4 bases at V and 2 bases at J, with 9 bases between. The CDR3 protein is CASSQDGNYGYTF. The CDR3 DNA follows: TGCGCCAGCAGCCAGGACGGGAACTATGGCTACACCTTC.